There are a few counts of the clone carrying this T cell receptor (beta chain). The data originate from a study of regulatory T cells in long-lasting Graves disease. Building of the TCR beta libraries involved iRepertoire HTBI primers and Arm-PCR of CDR3 regions. TCRdb used MiXCR to reprocess the multiplex PCR reads, holding one entry per CDR3 protein. The sample yields about 440,000 distinct CDR3 sequences, 14% to 15% seen once. The time point here: newly diagnosed GD, antithyroid drugs for less than 3 months. RNA from PBMCs was the source of the TCR library. The same data also went into a second study, on T cells in Graves' hyperthyroidism and ophthalmopathy.

This sequence originates from a woman younger than 45 with Graves disease. The source was peripheral blood mononuclear cells (PBMCs), collected at new diagnosis, from a patient treated with antithyroid drugs.

CDR3 nucleotides: TGCAGTGCCTTCCCGGGACAGGCCCTCAATCAGCCCCAGCATTTT. Amino acids: CSAFPGQALNQPQHF. This rearrangement joins TRBV20-1 to TRBJ1-5; 8 bases map to TRBD1. This CDR3 contains 15 residues. J gave up 3 bases and V 6 bases, and 10 bases lay outside the gene matches. Germline CDR1 DFQATT, CDR2 SNEGSKA (reference sequence).